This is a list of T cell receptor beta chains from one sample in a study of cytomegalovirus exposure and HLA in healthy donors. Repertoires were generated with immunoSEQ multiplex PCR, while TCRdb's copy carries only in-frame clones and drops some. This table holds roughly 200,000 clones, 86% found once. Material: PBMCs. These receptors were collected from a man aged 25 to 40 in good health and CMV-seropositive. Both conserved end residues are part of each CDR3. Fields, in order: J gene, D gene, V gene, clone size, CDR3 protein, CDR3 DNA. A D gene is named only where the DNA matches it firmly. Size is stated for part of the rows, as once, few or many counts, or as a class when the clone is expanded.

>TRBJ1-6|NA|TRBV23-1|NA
CASSQLGRVDNSPLHF
TGCGCCAGCAGTCAATTGGGTAGGGTTGATAATTCACCCCTCCACTTT
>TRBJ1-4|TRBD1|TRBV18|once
CASSPRTGGNEKLFF
TGTGCCAGCTCACCTCGGACAGGAGGAAATGAAAAACTGTTTTTT
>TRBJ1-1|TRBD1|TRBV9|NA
CASSVDRGATEAFF
TGTGCCAGCAGCGTGGACAGGGGAGCCACTGAAGCTTTCTTT
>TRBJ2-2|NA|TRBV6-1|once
CASRQGWGTGELFF
TGTGCCAGCAGGCAGGGATGGGGCACCGGGGAGCTGTTTTTT
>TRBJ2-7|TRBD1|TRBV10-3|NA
CAISEDRGLREQYF
TGTGCCATCAGTGAGGACAGGGGGCTCAGGGAGCAGTACTTC
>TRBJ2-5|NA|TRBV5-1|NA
CASSLGGWSVGDGETQYF
TGCGCCAGCAGCTTGGGGGGCTGGTCCGTCGGGGATGGGGAGACCCAGTACTTC
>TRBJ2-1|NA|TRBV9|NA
CASSPRTGEQFF
TGTGCCAGCAGCCCACGGACCGGGGAGCAGTTCTTC
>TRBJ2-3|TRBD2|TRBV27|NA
CASRSLAVTDTQYF
TGTGCCAGCAGGTCCCTAGCGGTCACAGATACGCAGTATTTT
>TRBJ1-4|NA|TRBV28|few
CASTRGRLYEKLFF
TGTGCCAGCACTCGCGGACGACTTTACGAAAAACTGTTTTTT
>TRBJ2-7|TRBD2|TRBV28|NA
CASSPRGLAGDEQYF
TGTGCCAGCAGTCCTAGGGGACTAGCGGGAGACGAGCAGTACTTC
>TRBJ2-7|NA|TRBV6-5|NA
CASGNAPYEQYF
TGTGCCAGCGGGAATGCTCCCTACGAGCAGTACTTC
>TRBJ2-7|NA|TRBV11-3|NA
CASSSGTPPYEQYF
TGTGCCAGCAGCTCCGGGACACCCCCCTACGAGCAGTACTTC
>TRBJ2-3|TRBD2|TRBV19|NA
CASSVAGGHTDTQYF
TGTGCCAGTAGTGTAGCGGGAGGTCACACAGATACGCAGTATTTT
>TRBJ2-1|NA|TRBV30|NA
CAWKGAYNEQFF
TGTGCCTGGAAAGGCGCCTACAATGAGCAGTTCTTC
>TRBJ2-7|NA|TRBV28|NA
CASSARQAYEQYF
TGTGCCAGCAGTGCCCGTCAGGCCTACGAGCAGTACTTC
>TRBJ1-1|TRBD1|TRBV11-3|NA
CASSLVQGARGTEAFF
TGTGCCAGCAGCTTAGTTCAGGGGGCGAGGGGCACTGAAGCTTTCTTT
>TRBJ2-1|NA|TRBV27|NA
CASRWGGAAEQFF
TGTGCCAGCCGGTGGGGGGGGGCGGCTGAGCAGTTCTTC
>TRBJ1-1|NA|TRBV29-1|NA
CSVQGSIQVTEAFF
TGCAGCGTTCAGGGGAGTATACAGGTCACTGAAGCTTTCTTT
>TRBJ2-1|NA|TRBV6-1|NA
CASSSDRSSYNEQFF
TGTGCCAGCAGTTCGGACAGAAGCTCCTACAATGAGCAGTTCTTC
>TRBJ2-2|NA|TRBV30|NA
CALELGGGELFF
TGTGCCCTGGAGTTAGGGGGCGGGGAGCTGTTTTTT
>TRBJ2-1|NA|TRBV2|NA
CASIPYRSSYNEQFF
TGTGCCAGCATACCCTACAGGAGCTCCTACAATGAGCAGTTCTTC
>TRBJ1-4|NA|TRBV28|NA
CASSFVLREKLFF
TGTGCCAGCAGTTTTGTCTTACGGGAAAAACTGTTTTTT
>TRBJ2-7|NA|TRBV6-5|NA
CASGEYEQYF
TGTGCCAGTGGGGAATACGAGCAGTACTTC
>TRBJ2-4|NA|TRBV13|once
CASGPGQTNIQYF
TGTGCCAGCGGACCAGGACAGACAAACATTCAGTACTTC
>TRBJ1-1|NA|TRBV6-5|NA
CASSGTPTEAFF
TGTGCCAGCTCTGGGACGCCCACTGAAGCTTTCTTT